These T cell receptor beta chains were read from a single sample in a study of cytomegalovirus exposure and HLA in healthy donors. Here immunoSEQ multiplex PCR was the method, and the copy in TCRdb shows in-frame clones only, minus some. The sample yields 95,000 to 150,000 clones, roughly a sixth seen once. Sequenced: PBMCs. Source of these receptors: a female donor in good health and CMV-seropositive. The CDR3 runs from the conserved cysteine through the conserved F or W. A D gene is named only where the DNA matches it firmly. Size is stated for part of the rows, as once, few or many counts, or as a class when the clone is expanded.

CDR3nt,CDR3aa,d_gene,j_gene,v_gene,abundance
TGTGCCAGCAGCATCGGAGGGACTGAAGCTTTCTTT,CASSIGGTEAFF,.,TRBJ1-1,TRBV9,.
TGTGCCAGCAGTCTGGAGGCAGCCCCTAACTATGGCTACACCTTC,CASSLEAAPNYGYTF,.,TRBJ1-2,TRBV2,few
TGCGCCAGCAGCCCAGGACTAGCGGACGACAATGAGCAGTTCTTC,CASSPGLADDNEQFF,TRBD2,TRBJ2-1,TRBV5-1,.
TGCAGCGTTGAAATCCCAACAGGCTACGAGCAGTACTTC,CSVEIPTGYEQYF,.,TRBJ2-7,TRBV29-1,.
TGTGCCAGCAGCTTACGCGCGGGAGCCTACGAGCAGTACTTC,CASSLRAGAYEQYF,TRBD2,TRBJ2-7,TRBV7-9,few
TGTGCCAGCAGTTTGAGGGGGCATAACACTGAAGCTTTCTTT,CASSLRGHNTEAFF,TRBD1,TRBJ1-1,TRBV27,few
TGTGCCAGCCAGGGGTCTCGGGATGGCTACACCTTC,CASQGSRDGYTF,.,TRBJ1-2,TRBV28,few
TGTGCCAGCAGGCCTACTGTCAATTATGGCTACACCTTC,CASRPTVNYGYTF,.,TRBJ1-2,TRBV28,.
TGTGCCTGGAGACGATGGCGGAGAGGGCAGAACACCGGGGAGCTGTTTTTT,CAWRRWRRGQNTGELFF,.,TRBJ2-2,TRBV30,few
TGTGCCAGCGTAAGAGGGACTGAAGCTTTCTTT,CASVRGTEAFF,.,TRBJ1-1,TRBV28,few
TGTGCCAGCAGTCAGGGGAACAGGTTTAACTACGAGCAGTACTTC,CASSQGNRFNYEQYF,.,TRBJ2-7,TRBV2,.
TGTGCCAGCAGCTTAGGGAGCGGGACAACCTACGAGCAGTACTTC,CASSLGSGTTYEQYF,.,TRBJ2-7,TRBV7-7,few
TGTGCCAGCAGCCCCCGGGACAGGGCCTATGGCTACACCTTC,CASSPRDRAYGYTF,TRBD1,TRBJ1-2,TRBV5-4,few
TGTGCCAGCAGTGAATTGGGGGGGGAGACCCAGTACTTC,CASSELGGETQYF,TRBD2,TRBJ2-5,TRBV2,.
TGCAGCGCGAGGCGGGGACAGGTAACAGATACGCAGTATTTT,CSARRGQVTDTQYF,TRBD1,TRBJ2-3,TRBV29-1,few
TGTGCCAGCAACTCCGGGGACTCTGGAAACACCATATATTTT,CASNSGDSGNTIYF,.,TRBJ1-3,TRBV9,few
TGCGCCAGCAGCTTGGGACTAGAGGACCAGTACTTC,CASSLGLEDQYF,.,TRBJ2-5,TRBV5-1,few
TGTGCCAGCAGCGGGGAGGGTGCTGAGCAGTTCTTC,CASSGEGAEQFF,TRBD2,TRBJ2-1,TRBV5-4,.
TGTGCCAGCAGTTTACGGGTTTTTGACTACGAGCAGTACTTC,CASSLRVFDYEQYF,.,TRBJ2-7,TRBV28,.
TGTGCCAGCAGTGAGGGTTACGAGCAGTACTTC,CASSEGYEQYF,.,TRBJ2-7,TRBV6-5,.
TGTGCCAGCAGTAGAACTGACAGGGTTCGTTCCTACGAGCAGTACTTC,CASSRTDRVRSYEQYF,TRBD1,TRBJ2-7,TRBV25-1,few
TGTGCCTGGAGCCCTCCGGCAGGGCTGTACGAGCAGTACTTC,CAWSPPAGLYEQYF,.,TRBJ2-7,TRBV30,.
TGTGCCTGGGGACTAGGCGGCAGCTTCCACTTT,CAWGLGGSFHF,.,TRBJ1-6,TRBV30,few
TGTGCCAGCAGCCAAGGACGGGGGGGTGAGCAGTTCTTC,CASSQGRGGEQFF,TRBD2,TRBJ2-1,TRBV4-2,.
TGTGCCAGCAGCCCGCGGGAGGGCATCACAGATACGCAGTATTTT,CASSPREGITDTQYF,TRBD2,TRBJ2-3,TRBV7-2,.
TGCGCCAGCAGCATTAACAGGGCCCACGAGCAGTACTTC,CASSINRAHEQYF,.,TRBJ2-7,TRBV5-1,many
TGCGCCAGCAGCGGCCCGTCGGGGCTAGCGGGAGGACGGGCAGGGACCCAGTACTTC,CASSGPSGLAGGRAGTQYF,TRBD2,TRBJ2-5,TRBV5-1,few
TGTGCCAGCAGGGAGCGGGGGGGCCTCAATGAGCAGTTCTTC,CASRERGGLNEQFF,TRBD2,TRBJ2-1,TRBV6-5,.
TGTGCCAGCCTCAGCGGGATCAGCACAGATACGCAGTATTTT,CASLSGISTDTQYF,TRBD2,TRBJ2-3,TRBV28,.
TGTGCCAGCAGCCAAGTGACTAGCGGGAGCTCCTACGAGCAGTACTTC,CASSQVTSGSSYEQYF,TRBD2,TRBJ2-7,TRBV4-2,.
TGCGCCAGCAGCTTGACTAGCGGCGGCTACGAGCAGTACTTC,CASSLTSGGYEQYF,TRBD2,TRBJ2-7,TRBV5-1,few
TGTGCCAGCAGTTTACCACTGAGAGACAGGGGGCTGAAGAACACTGAAGCTTTCTTT,CASSLPLRDRGLKNTEAFF,TRBD1,TRBJ1-1,TRBV28,few
TGCAGCGTTCAGTCACAGGGTTCGAACACTGAAGCTTTCTTT,CSVQSQGSNTEAFF,.,TRBJ1-1,TRBV29-1,.
TGTGCCAGTAGTATCCGGGAAGAGACCCAGTACTTC,CASSIREETQYF,.,TRBJ2-5,TRBV19,.
TGTGCCAGCAGACAGGGCGGCTATGGCTACACCTTC,CASRQGGYGYTF,.,TRBJ1-2,TRBV9,.
TGTGCCAGCAGTGAAGACAGGGTTGGATCCTATAATTCACCCCTCCACTTT,CASSEDRVGSYNSPLHF,.,TRBJ1-6,TRBV2,few
TGCGCCAGCAGCCAAGATCGAGGGGAGACCCAGTACTTC,CASSQDRGETQYF,.,TRBJ2-5,TRBV4-1,few
TGTGCCAGCAGTCCAGATCTTAAGACAGATACGCAGTATTTT,CASSPDLKTDTQYF,.,TRBJ2-3,TRBV6-6,few
TGCGCCAGCAGCCAAGTATGGGACAGGGGGCGCGATGATTCACCCCTCCACTTT,CASSQVWDRGRDDSPLHF,TRBD1,TRBJ1-6,TRBV4-3,.
TGTGCCAGCAGTTTTCAGGGATCCTACGAGCAGTACTTC,CASSFQGSYEQYF,.,TRBJ2-7,TRBV2,.
TGTGCCAGCAGGTCGGGACAGGGGACCTACGAGCAGTACTTC,CASRSGQGTYEQYF,TRBD1,TRBJ2-7,TRBV6-5,few
TGTGCCAGCAGCTTGTATACAGGGGGATACCTCTATGGCTACACCTTC,CASSLYTGGYLYGYTF,TRBD1,TRBJ1-2,TRBV5-6,.
TGTGCCAGCAGTTCTTACTCATCTGAAAAACTGTTTTTT,CASSSYSSEKLFF,.,TRBJ1-4,TRBV28,few
TGTGCCAGCAGCCCTACGACAGGGAAGAACACTGAAGCTTTCTTT,CASSPTTGKNTEAFF,TRBD1,TRBJ1-1,TRBV11-2,.
TGTGCCAGCAGCGTACCCCGGGCTAGCGGGGGGGCGAACACCGGGGAGCTGTTTTTT,CASSVPRASGGANTGELFF,TRBD2,TRBJ2-2,TRBV9,few
TGTGCCAGCAGCTCAAGGACAGGGATGGAGACCCAGTACTTC,CASSSRTGMETQYF,TRBD1,TRBJ2-5,TRBV7-2,.
TGTGCCAGCAGCTTTCCGTTGGCGGGGATCGCTGAAGCTTTCTTT,CASSFPLAGIAEAFF,.,TRBJ1-1,TRBV7-2,.
TGTGCCAGCAGTTTATTAGCGGGAGGGCTCTCCTACGAGCAGTACTTC,CASSLLAGGLSYEQYF,TRBD2,TRBJ2-7,TRBV27,few
TGTGCCAGCAGCCAAGAGGGAGTCTCCTACGAGCAGTACTTC,CASSQEGVSYEQYF,.,TRBJ2-7,TRBV4-2,few
TGCAGCGTTTTACCAGGGGCCCTTTTCAGTGGGACTGAAGCTTTCTTT,CSVLPGALFSGTEAFF,.,TRBJ1-1,TRBV29-1,few
TGTGCCAGCAGTTCCCAGGGGCGCAATCAGCCCCAGCATTTT,CASSSQGRNQPQHF,.,TRBJ1-5,TRBV28,.
TGTGCCAGCAGCCATACCGATGTAATACTAGCGGGGGTAACCAATGAGCAGTTCTTC,CASSHTDVILAGVTNEQFF,TRBD2,TRBJ2-1,TRBV7-2,.
TGTGCCTGGACTCAATCGACAGGGAGCTCCTATAATTCACCCCTCCACTTT,CAWTQSTGSSYNSPLHF,TRBD1,TRBJ1-6,TRBV30,.